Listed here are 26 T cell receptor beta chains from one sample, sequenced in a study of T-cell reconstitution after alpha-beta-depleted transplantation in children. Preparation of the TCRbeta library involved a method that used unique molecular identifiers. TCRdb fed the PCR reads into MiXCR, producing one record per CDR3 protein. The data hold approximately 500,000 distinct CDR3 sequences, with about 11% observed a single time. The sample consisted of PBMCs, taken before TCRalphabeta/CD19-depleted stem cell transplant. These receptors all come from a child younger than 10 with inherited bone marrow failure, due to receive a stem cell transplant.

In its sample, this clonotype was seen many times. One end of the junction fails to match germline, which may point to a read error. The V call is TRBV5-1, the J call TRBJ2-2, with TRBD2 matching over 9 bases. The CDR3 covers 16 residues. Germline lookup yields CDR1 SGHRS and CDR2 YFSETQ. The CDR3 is CASSGGLAANTGELFF. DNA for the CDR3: TGTGCCAGCAGCGGGGGGCTAGCGGCAAACACCGGGGAGCTGTTTTTT.

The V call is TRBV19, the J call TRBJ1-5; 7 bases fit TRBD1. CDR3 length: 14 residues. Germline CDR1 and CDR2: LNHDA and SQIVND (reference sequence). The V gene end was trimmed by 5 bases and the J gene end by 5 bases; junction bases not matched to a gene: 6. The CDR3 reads CASSLPTGYQPQHF. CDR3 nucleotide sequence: TGTGCCAGTAGTCTCCCGACAGGGTATCAGCCCCAGCATTTT.

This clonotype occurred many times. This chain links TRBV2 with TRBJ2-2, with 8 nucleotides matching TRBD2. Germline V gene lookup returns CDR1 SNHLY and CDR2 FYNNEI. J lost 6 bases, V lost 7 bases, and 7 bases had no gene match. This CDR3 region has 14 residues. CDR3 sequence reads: CASTFPGGSGELFF. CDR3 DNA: TGTGCCAGCACCTTCCCGGGGGGGTCCGGGGAGCTGTTTTTT.

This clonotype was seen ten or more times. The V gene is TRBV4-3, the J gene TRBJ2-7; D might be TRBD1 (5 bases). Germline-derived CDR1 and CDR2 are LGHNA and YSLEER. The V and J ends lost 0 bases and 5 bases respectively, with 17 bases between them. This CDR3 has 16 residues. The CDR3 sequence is CASSQDLDSGMHEQYF. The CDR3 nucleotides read TGCGCCAGCAGCCAAGATCTAGACAGTGGGATGCACGAGCAGTACTTC.

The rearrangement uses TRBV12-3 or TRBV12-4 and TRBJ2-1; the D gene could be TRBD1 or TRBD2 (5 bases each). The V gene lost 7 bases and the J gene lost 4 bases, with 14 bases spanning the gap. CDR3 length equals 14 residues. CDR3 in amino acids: CASTDSGAYNEQFF. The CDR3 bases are TGTGCCAGCACTGATTCCGGGGCTTACAATGAGCAGTTCTTC.

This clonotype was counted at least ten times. In DNA form, the CDR3 reads TGTGCCAGCAGGGACGGACTAGCGGGAGGGCCTCCTTACGAGCAGTACTTC. It is translated as CASRDGLAGGPPYEQYF. This chain uses TRBV7-9 with TRBJ2-7, with 15 bases that match TRBD2. Germline V gives CDR1 SEHNR, CDR2 FQNEAQ (reference sequence). With V trimmed by 6 bases and J by 4 bases, 10 bases remained unmatched. The length of the CDR3 is 17 residues.

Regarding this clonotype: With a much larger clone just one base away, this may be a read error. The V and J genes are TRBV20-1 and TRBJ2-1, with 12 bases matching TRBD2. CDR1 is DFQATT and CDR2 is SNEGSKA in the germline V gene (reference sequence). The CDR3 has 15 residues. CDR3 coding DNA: TGCTGTGCCCGCACGGGACTAGCGGGTCGCAATGAGCAGTTCTTC. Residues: CCARTGLAGRNEQFF.

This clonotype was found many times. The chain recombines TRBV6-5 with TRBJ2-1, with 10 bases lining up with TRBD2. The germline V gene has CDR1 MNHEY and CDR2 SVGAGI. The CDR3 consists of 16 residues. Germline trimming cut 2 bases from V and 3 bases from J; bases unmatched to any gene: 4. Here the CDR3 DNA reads TGTGCCAGCAGTTACCTTAGGACTAGCGGCTACAATGAGCAGTTCTTC. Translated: CASSYLRTSGYNEQFF.

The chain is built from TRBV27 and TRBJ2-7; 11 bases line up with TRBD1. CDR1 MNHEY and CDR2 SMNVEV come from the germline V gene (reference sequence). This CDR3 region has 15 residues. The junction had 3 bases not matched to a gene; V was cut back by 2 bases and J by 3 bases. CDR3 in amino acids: CASSLGQGAFYEQYV. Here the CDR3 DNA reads TGTGCCAGCAGTTTAGGACAGGGGGCTTTCTACGAGCAGTACGTC.

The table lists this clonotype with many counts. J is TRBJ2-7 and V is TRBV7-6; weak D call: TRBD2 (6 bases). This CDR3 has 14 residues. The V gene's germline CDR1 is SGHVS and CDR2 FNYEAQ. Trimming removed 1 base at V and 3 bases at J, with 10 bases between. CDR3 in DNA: TGTGCCAGCAGCTTAGAGTATAGCGGCTACGAGCAGTACTTC. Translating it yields CASSLEYSGYEQYF. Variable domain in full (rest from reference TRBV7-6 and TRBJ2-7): GAGVSQSPRYKVTKRGQDVALRCDPISGHVSLYWYRQALGQGPEFLTYFNYEAQQDKSGLPNDRFSAERPEGSISTLTIQRTEQRDSAMYRCASSLEYSGYEQYFGPGTRLTVT.

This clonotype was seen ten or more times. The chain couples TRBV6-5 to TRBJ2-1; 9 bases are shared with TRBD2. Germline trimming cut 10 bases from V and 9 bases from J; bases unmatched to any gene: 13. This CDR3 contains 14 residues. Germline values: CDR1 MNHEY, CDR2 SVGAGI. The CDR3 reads CANAEVAGAVEQFF. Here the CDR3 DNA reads TGTGCCAACGCGGAGGTAGCGGGAGCGGTTGAGCAGTTCTTC.

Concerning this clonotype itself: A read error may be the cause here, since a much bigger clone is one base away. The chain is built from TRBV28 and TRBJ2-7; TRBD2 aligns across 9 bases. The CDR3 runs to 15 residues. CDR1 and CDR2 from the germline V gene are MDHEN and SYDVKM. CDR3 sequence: CASSSRLAVIYDQYF. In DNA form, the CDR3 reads TGTGCCAGCAGTTCCCGACTAGCGGTAATCTACGACCAGTACTTC.

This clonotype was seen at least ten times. The CDR3 loop reads CASSQDPSGRASPHNEQFF. CDR3 sequence (DNA): TGCGCCAGCAGCCAAGATCCCAGCGGGAGGGCCAGTCCCCACAATGAGCAGTTCTTC. V and J are TRBV4-3 and TRBJ2-1, with 10 bases aligning to TRBD2. The germline CDR1 and CDR2 sequences are LGHNA and YSLEER. The CDR3 is 19 amino acids. Germline trimming cut 0 bases from V and 5 bases from J; bases unmatched to any gene: 13.

In nucleotides, the CDR3 is TGTGCCAGCAGTCTATACAGGGAGAGCACCGGGGAGCTGTTTTTT. Translating it yields CASSLYRESTGELFF. The rearrangement uses TRBV12-3 or TRBV12-4 and TRBJ2-2; D might be TRBD1 (6 bases). Trimming cost V 5 bases and J 4 bases, with 14 bases left between them. The CDR3 runs to 15 residues.

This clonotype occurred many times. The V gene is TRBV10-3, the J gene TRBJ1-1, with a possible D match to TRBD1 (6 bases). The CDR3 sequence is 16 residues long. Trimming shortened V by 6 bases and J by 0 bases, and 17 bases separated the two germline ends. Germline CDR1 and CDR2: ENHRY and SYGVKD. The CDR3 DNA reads TGTGCCATCAGACCCGGGACATCCCCCATGAACACTGAAGCTTTCTTT. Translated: CAIRPGTSPMNTEAFF.

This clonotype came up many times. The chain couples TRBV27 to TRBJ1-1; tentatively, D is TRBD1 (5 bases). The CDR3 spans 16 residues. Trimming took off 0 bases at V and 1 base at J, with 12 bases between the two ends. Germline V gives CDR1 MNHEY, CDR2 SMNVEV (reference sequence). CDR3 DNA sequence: TGTGCCAGCAGTTTATCTAACGGGACGCCGAACACTGAAGCTTTCTTT. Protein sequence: CASSLSNGTPNTEAFF.

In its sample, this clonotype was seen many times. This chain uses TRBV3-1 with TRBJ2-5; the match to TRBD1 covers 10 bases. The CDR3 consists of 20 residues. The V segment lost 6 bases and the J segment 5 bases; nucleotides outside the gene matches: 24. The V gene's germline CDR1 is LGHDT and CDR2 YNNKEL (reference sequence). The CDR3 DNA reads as TGTGCCAGCAGACGAAGAGGAAATACCGGGACAGGGGATTTGCGGGAGACCCAGTACTTC. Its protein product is CASRRRGNTGTGDLRETQYF.

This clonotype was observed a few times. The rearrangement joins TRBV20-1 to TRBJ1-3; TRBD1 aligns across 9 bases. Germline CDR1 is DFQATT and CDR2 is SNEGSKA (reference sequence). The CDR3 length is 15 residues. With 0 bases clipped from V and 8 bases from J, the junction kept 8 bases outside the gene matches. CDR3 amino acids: CSARDTGGAGDTIYF. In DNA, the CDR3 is TGCAGTGCTAGAGATACAGGGGGCGCAGGCGACACCATATATTTT.

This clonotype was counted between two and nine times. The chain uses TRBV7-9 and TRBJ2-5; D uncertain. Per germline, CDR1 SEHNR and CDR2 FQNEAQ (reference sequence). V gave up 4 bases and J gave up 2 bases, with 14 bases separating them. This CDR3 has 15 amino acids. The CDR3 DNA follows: TGTGCCAGCAGCTCTCCTGTAGGAGCACAAGAGACCCAGTACTTC. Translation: CASSSPVGAQETQYF.

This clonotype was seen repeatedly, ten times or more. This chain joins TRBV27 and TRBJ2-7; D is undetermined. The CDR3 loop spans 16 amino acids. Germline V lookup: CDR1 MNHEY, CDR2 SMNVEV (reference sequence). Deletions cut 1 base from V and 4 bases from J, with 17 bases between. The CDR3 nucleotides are TGTGCCAGCAGTTTATACGGCAGTATGAACGGGTACGAGCAGTACTTC. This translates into CASSLYGSMNGYEQYF.

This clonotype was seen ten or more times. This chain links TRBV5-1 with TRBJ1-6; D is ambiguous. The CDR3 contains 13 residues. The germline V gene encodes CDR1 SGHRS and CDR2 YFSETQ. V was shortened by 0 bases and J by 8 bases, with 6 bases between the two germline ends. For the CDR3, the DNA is TGCGCCAGCAGCTTGGGGTTTGATTCACCCCTCCACTTT. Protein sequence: CASSLGFDSPLHF.

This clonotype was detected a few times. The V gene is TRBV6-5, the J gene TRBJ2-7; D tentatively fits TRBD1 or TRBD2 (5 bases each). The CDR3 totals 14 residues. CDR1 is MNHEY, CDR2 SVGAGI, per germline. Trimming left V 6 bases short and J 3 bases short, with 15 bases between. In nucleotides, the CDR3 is TGTGCCAGCAGGCCAAACCGGGACCACTACGAGCAGTACTTC. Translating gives CASRPNRDHYEQYF.

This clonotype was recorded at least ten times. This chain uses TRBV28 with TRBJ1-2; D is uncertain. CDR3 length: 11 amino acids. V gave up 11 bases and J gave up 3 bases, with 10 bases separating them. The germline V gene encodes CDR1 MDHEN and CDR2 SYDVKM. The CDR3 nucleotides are TGTGCCGGGGAGACTGACTATGGCTACACCTTC. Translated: CAGETDYGYTF.

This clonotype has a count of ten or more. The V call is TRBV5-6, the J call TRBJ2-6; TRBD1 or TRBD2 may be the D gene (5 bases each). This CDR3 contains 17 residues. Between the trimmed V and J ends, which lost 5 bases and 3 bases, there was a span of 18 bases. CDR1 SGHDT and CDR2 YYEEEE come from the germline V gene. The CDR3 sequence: CASSTLEGSNGANVLTF. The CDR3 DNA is TGTGCCAGCAGTACTCTCGAGGGGTCGAATGGGGCCAACGTCCTGACTTTC.

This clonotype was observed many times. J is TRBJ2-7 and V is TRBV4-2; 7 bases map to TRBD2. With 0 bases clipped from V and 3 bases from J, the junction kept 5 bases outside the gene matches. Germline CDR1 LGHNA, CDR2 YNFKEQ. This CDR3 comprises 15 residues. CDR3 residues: CASSQELSGNYEQYF. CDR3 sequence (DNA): TGTGCCAGCAGCCAAGAACTAAGCGGGAACTACGAGCAGTACTTC.

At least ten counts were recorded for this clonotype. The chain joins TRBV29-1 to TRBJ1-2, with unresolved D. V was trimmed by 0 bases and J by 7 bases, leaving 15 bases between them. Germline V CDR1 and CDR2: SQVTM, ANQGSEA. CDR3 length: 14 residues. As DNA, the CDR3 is TGCAGCGTTGAAGACAACGTGCTTGGAGGTGGCTACACCTTC. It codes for CSVEDNVLGGGYTF.